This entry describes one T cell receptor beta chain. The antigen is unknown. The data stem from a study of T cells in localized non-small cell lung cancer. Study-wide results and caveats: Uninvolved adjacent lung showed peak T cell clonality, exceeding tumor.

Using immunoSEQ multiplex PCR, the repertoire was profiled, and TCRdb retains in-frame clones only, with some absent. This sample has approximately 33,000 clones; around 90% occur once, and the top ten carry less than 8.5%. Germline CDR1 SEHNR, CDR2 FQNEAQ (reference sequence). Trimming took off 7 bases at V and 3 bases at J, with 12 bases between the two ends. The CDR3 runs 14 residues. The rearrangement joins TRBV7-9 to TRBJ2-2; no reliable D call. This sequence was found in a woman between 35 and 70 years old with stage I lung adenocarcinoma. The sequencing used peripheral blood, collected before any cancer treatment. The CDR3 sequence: CASTFTRYTGELFF. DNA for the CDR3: TGTGCCAGCACCTTTACTCGTTACACCGGGGAGCTGTTTTTT.